This passage covers 19 T cell receptor beta chains from one sample sequenced in a study of blood T cell repertoires in COVID-19. This table comes from immunoSEQ multiplex PCR, and its TCRdb copy is limited to in-frame clones, with some not included. The sample records tens of thousands of clones, 80% to 90% being singletons. The sample was peripheral blood. The receptor set was obtained from a woman aged 70-85 years with acute or convalescent COVID-19.

V gene TRBV5-1 combines with J gene TRBJ2-2; TRBD1 agrees at 10 bases. The V gene end was trimmed by 4 bases and the J gene end by 4 bases; junction bases not matched to a gene: 7. Germline assignment: CDR1 SGHRS and CDR2 YFSETQ. The CDR3 runs 16 residues. This CDR3 is CASSLWTGGGTGELFF. The DNA for the CDR3 is TGCGCCAGCAGCCTATGGACAGGGGGAGGCACCGGGGAGCTGTTTTTT.

The chain employs TRBV30 and TRBJ2-7; 10 bases are shared with TRBD2. This CDR3 contains 21 residues. V shed 3 bases and J 2 bases; nucleotides not matched to a gene: 25. Germline V gene lookup returns CDR1 GTSNPN and CDR2 SVGIG (reference sequence). CDR3 sequence (DNA): TGTGCCTGGAGGTATCGGGGGGGGACAAGGACTAGCGGCCAGAGCCCCTACGAGCAGTACTTC. Its translation: CAWRYRGGTRTSGQSPYEQYF.

V and J are TRBV19 and TRBJ2-1, with TRBD2 matching 11 bases. The V gene end was trimmed by 8 bases and the J gene end by 4 bases; junction bases not matched to a gene: 4. This CDR3 has 14 amino acids. The germline CDR1 and CDR2 sequences are LNHDA and SQIVND (reference sequence). The CDR3 reads CASFSGGVYNEQFF. CDR3 sequence (DNA): TGTGCCAGTTTTAGCGGGGGGGTGTACAATGAGCAGTTCTTC.

This clone was detected a few times. The V call is TRBV18, the J call TRBJ2-7, with 10 bases identical to TRBD2. CDR3 length: 15 amino acids. J lost 1 base, V lost 2 bases, and 2 bases had no gene match. CDR1 KGHSH and CDR2 LQKENI come from the germline V gene. CDR3 bases: TGTGCCAGCTCACCAGGACTAGCGGCTTCCTACGAGCAGTACTTC. Translation: CASSPGLAASYEQYF.

This clone was counted once. The chain recombines TRBV11-1 with TRBJ2-1, with 11 bases identical to TRBD2. Germline V gene data show CDR1 as SGHAT and CDR2 as FQDESV (reference sequence). This CDR3 spans 15 amino acids. The V segment lost 6 bases and the J segment 8 bases; nucleotides outside the gene matches: 9. The CDR3 DNA sequence: TGTGCCAGCAGGACGACACTAGCGGGAGACTATGAGCAGTTCTTC. It specifies CASRTTLAGDYEQFF.

The chain couples TRBV7-2 to TRBJ2-7; 8 bases are shared with TRBD2. The germline CDR1 and CDR2 sequences are SGHTA and FQGNSA. This CDR3 comprises 15 residues. After removal of 1 base from V and 0 bases from J, the junction contained 2 bases not matched to a gene. CDR3 residues: CASSLGTSFSYEQYF. The CDR3 nucleotides are TGTGCCAGCAGCTTAGGGACTAGCTTCTCCTACGAGCAGTACTTC.

The gene calls are TRBV28 and TRBJ1-5; 9 bases map to TRBD1. The CDR3 is 14 residues long. Germline V gene lookup returns CDR1 MDHEN and CDR2 SYDVKM. J gave up 6 bases and V 10 bases, and 10 bases lay outside the gene matches. DNA of the CDR3: TGTGCCACCAAGGGGGGACAGGGAGGTCAGCCCCAGCATTTT. Translating gives CATKGGQGGQPQHF.

This clone was detected once. The J gene is TRBJ2-3, the V gene TRBV13, with D unclear. Germline V gene data show CDR1 as PRHDT and CDR2 as FYEKMQ (reference sequence). The CDR3 runs to 13 residues. V gave up 2 bases and J gave up 5 bases, with 8 bases separating them. The CDR3 nucleotides are TGTGCCAGCAGCTTACTAGGAAAAGATACGCAGTATTTT. It specifies CASSLLGKDTQYF.

The gene calls are TRBV18 and TRBJ1-5; TRBD1 agrees at 8 bases. The CDR3 length is 14 residues. Germline V gives CDR1 KGHSH, CDR2 LQKENI. With 4 bases clipped from V and 5 bases from J, the junction kept 4 bases outside the gene matches. CDR3 sequence reads: CASSRIQGDQPQHF. The CDR3 DNA sequence: TGTGCCAGCTCACGAATACAGGGGGATCAGCCCCAGCATTTT.

This clone was detected only once. V and J are TRBV15 and TRBJ2-3, with D possibly TRBD2 on 7 matching bases. The CDR3 length is 16 residues. V was cut by 4 bases and J by 4 bases, with 18 bases left in between. Germline V lookup: CDR1 LNHNV, CDR2 YYDKDF (reference sequence). The CDR3: CATSIGGGGSPDTQYF. CDR3 DNA sequence: TGTGCCACCAGCATAGGGGGTGGCGGGAGCCCAGATACGCAGTATTTT.

This clone was counted once. The J gene is TRBJ1-2, the V gene TRBV27; 8 bases line up with TRBD1. Per the germline V gene, CDR1 is MNHEY and CDR2 is SMNVEV (reference sequence). V was pared by 8 bases and J by 2 bases, with 4 bases of the junction left unmatched. The CDR3 runs 13 residues. CDR3 in amino acids: CASRTGLNYGYTF. CDR3 DNA: TGTGCCAGCCGGACAGGGCTCAACTATGGCTACACCTTC.

V usage is TRBV15 and J usage is TRBJ2-3; 11 bases agree with TRBD2. J lost 3 bases, V lost 6 bases, and 11 bases had no gene match. The CDR3 covers 17 residues. CDR1 is LNHNV and CDR2 is YYDKDF in the germline V gene (reference sequence). CDR3 bases: TGTGCCACCAGAGGTAGAACCGGGACTAGCGGAACAGATACGCAGTATTTT. Its protein product is CATRGRTGTSGTDTQYF.

This clone was recorded once. This chain uses TRBV5-1 with TRBJ2-1; a possible D gene is TRBD1 (6 bases). V shed 5 bases and J shed 7 bases, with 16 bases lying between them. The CDR3 extends over 14 amino acids. Germline CDR1 reads SGHRS; CDR2 reads YFSETQ. The CDR3 loop reads CASRALRGHNEQFF. CDR3 DNA sequence: TGCGCCAGCAGAGCCCTGAGGGGACATAATGAGCAGTTCTTC.

This clone has a count of ten or more. The chain is built from TRBV27 and TRBJ2-1; TRBD2 aligns across 10 bases. The junction had 11 bases not matched to a gene; V was cut back by 7 bases and J by 8 bases. Germline values: CDR1 MNHEY, CDR2 SMNVEV (reference sequence). The CDR3 length is 15 residues. CDR3 DNA: TGTGCCAGCACCGCGACTAGCGGGTTAATCGATGAGCAGTTCTTC. It encodes CASTATSGLIDEQFF.

The sample holds one count of this clone. V is TRBV5-1 and J is TRBJ2-4, with 7 nucleotides matching TRBD1. V shed 2 bases, J shed 6 bases, and the junction held 5 bases outside the gene matches. The CDR3 is made up of 14 amino acids. Germline CDR1 reads SGHRS; CDR2 reads YFSETQ. The CDR3 coding sequence is TGCGCCAGCAGCTTTACAGGGGAGTCAAACATTCAGTACTTC. It codes for CASSFTGESNIQYF.

V usage is TRBV6-2 or TRBV6-3 and J usage is TRBJ2-1; D may be TRBD1 (5 bases). CDR1 is MNHEY, CDR2 SVGEGT, per germline. The CDR3 is 20 amino acids. V was clipped by 0 bases and J by 2 bases, with 23 bases between them. The CDR3, as DNA: TGTGCCAGCAGTTACTCGAGTAGGGGAAGTAGCCGTCCCCCCTACAATGAGCAGTTCTTC. Translated: CASSYSSRGSSRPPYNEQFF.

This sequence joins TRBV9 and TRBJ1-5; perhaps TRBD1 as D (5 bases). V lost 4 bases to trimming and J lost 6 bases, with 17 bases between them. The CDR3 has 15 amino acids. CDR1 is SGDLS and CDR2 is YYNGEE in the germline V gene. In DNA, the CDR3 is TGTGCCAGCAGCATAGCCGGGACTCGGGGTCAGCCCCAGCATTTT. Translation: CASSIAGTRGQPQHF.

This clone was counted once. The J gene is TRBJ2-1, the V gene TRBV6-4; maybe TRBD2 (6 bases). This CDR3 spans 14 amino acids. The V gene lost 7 bases and the J gene lost 9 bases, with 19 bases spanning the gap. The germline gives CDR1 MRHNA, CDR2 SNTAGT. CDR3 region: CASKPGRGLGEQFF. The CDR3 DNA follows: TGTGCCAGCAAGCCGGGACGGGGGTTAGGTGAGCAGTTCTTC.

The chain carries TRBV12-3 or TRBV12-4 and TRBJ1-1; D gene uncertain. The CDR3 runs 12 residues. With 4 bases removed from V and 1 base from J, the gap between germline ends came to 4 bases. The CDR3 DNA follows: TGTGCCAGCAGTTCAGGGAACACTGAAGCTTTCTTT. This codes for CASSSGNTEAFF.